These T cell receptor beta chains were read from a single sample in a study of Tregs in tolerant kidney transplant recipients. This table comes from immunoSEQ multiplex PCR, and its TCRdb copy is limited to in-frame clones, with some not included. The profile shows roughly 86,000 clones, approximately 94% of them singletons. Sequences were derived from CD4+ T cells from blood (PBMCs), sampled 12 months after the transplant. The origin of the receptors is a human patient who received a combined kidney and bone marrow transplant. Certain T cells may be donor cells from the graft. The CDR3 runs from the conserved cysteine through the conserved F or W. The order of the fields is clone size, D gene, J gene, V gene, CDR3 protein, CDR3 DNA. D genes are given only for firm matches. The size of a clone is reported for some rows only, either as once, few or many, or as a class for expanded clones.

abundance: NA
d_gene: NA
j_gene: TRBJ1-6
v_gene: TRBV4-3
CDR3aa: CASSQAGFASSPLHF
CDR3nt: TGCGCCAGCAGCCAAGCCGGTTTCGCTTCTTCACCCCTCCACTTT

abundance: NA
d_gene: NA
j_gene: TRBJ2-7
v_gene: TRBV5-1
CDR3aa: CASSLVTQGRGYSYEQYF
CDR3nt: TGCGCCAGCAGCTTGGTAACCCAGGGGCGGGGGTACTCCTACGAGCAGTACTTC

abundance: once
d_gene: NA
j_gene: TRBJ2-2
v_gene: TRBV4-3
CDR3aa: CASSQDIVNTGELFF
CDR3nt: TGCGCCAGCAGCCAAGATATTGTGAACACCGGGGAGCTGTTTTTT

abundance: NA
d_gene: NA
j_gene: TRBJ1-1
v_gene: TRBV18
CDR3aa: CASSPLGGVRNTEAFF
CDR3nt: TGTGCCAGCTCACCATTAGGGGGAGTTCGGAACACTGAAGCTTTCTTT

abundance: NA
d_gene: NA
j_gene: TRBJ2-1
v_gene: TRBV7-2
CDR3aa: CASSAWARGTYNEQFF
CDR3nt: TGTGCCAGCAGCGCGTGGGCGCGGGGCACCTACAATGAGCAGTTCTTC

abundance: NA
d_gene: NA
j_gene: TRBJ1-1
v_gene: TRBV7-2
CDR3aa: CASTPSMNTEAFF
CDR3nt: TGTGCCAGCACCCCCAGTATGAACACTGAAGCTTTCTTT

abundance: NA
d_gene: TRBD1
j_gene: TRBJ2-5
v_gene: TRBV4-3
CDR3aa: CASSHYGQGQETQYF
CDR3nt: TGCGCCAGCAGCCACTATGGACAGGGGCAAGAGACCCAGTACTTC

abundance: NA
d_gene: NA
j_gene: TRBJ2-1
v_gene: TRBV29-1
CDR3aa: CSVLGHPSSYNEQFF
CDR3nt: TGCAGCGTTCTGGGGCATCCCAGCTCCTACAATGAGCAGTTCTTC

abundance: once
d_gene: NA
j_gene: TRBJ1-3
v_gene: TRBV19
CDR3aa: CASSEAFSGNTIYF
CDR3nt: TGTGCCAGTAGTGAGGCTTTCTCTGGAAACACCATATATTTT

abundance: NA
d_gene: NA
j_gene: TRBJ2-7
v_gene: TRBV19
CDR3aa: CASSQRGGYEQYF
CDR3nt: TGTGCCAGTAGTCAAAGGGGGGGATACGAGCAGTACTTC

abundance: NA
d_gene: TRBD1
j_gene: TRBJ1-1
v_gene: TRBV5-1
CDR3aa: CASSAWDRGSGTEAFF
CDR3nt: TGCGCCAGCAGCGCCTGGGACAGGGGTTCTGGCACTGAAGCTTTCTTT

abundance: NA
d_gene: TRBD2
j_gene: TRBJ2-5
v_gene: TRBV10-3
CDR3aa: CATLSGGGETQYF
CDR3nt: TGTGCCACACTCAGCGGGGGAGGAGAGACCCAGTACTTC

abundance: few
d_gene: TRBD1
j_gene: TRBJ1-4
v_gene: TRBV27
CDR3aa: CASRPTGTGDGRKLFF
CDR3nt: TGTGCCAGCAGACCGACGGGGACAGGGGATGGTCGAAAACTGTTTTTT

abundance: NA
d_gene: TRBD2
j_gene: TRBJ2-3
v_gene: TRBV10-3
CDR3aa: CAVIAGGGSDTQYF
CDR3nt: TGTGCCGTAATAGCGGGAGGAGGGTCAGATACGCAGTATTTT

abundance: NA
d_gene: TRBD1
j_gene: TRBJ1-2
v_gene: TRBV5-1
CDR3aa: CASSQQGAVYGYTF
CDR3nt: TGCGCCAGCAGCCAACAGGGGGCCGTTTATGGCTACACCTTC

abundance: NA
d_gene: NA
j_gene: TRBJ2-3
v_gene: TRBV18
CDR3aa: CASSPPEGTDTQYF
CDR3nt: TGTGCCAGCTCACCACCGGAGGGCACAGATACGCAGTATTTT

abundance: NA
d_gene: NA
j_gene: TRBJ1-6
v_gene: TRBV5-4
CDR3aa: CASSLSLLGVGGASPLHF
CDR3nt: TGTGCCAGCAGCTTGTCCTTGCTAGGGGTTGGCGGGGCTTCACCCCTCCACTTT

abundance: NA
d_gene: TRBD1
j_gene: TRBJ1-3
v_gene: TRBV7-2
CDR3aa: CASSFSGTGIGNTIYF
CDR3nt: TGTGCCAGCAGCTTCTCCGGGACAGGGATCGGAAACACCATATATTTT

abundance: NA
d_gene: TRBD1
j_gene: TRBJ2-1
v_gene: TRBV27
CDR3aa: CASSLFGSGTGGGEQFF
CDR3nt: TGTGCCAGCAGTTTATTTGGGTCCGGGACAGGGGGGGGTGAGCAGTTCTTC

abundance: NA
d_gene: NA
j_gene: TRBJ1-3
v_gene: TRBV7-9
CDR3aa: CASTNRGGVSGNTIYF
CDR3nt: TGTGCCAGCACCAACAGAGGGGGGGTCTCTGGAAACACCATATATTTT

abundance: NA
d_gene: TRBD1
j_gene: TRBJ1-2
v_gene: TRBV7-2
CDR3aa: CASSPETGGYGYTF
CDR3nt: TGTGCCAGCAGCCCAGAGACAGGGGGCTATGGCTACACCTTC

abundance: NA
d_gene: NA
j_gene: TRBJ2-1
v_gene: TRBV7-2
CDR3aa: CASSLDGGPTYEQFF
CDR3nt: TGTGCCAGCAGCTTAGACGGGGGGCCCACCTATGAGCAGTTCTTC

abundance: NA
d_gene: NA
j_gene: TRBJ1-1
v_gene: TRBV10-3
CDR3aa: CAIISSPEPGGNTEAFF
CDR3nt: TGTGCCATCATTTCGTCCCCTGAGCCAGGTGGGAACACTGAAGCTTTCTTT

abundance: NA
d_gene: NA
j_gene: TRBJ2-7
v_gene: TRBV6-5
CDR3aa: CASSTGRSYEQYF
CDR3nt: TGTGCCAGCAGTACGGGTAGGTCCTACGAGCAGTACTTC

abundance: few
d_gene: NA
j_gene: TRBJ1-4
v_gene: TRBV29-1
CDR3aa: CSVEWGGEEEKLFF
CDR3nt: TGCAGCGTTGAATGGGGCGGGGAGGAAGAAAAACTGTTTTTT

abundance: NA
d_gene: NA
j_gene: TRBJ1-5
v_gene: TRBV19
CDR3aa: CASTDFSRGSNQPQHF
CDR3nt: TGTGCCAGTACCGATTTCTCCCGGGGTAGCAATCAGCCCCAGCATTTT

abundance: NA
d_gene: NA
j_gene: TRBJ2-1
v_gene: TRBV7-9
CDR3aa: CASSLSGGAREQFF
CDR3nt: TGTGCCAGCAGCCTGTCTGGAGGAGCGAGAGAGCAGTTCTTC

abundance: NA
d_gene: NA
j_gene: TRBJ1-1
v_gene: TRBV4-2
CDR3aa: CASSLAKDTEAFF
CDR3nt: TGTGCCAGCAGCCTAGCTAAGGACACTGAAGCTTTCTTT

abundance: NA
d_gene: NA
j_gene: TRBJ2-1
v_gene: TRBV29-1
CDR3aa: CSAERLATSYNEQFF
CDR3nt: TGCAGCGCAGAACGGCTAGCGACCTCCTACAATGAGCAGTTCTTC

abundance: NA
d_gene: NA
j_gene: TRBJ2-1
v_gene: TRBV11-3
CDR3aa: CASSTTGYNEQFF
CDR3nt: TGTGCCAGCAGCACCACAGGTTACAATGAGCAGTTCTTC

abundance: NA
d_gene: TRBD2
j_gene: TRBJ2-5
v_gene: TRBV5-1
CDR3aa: CASSWSGIDQETQYF
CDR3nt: TGCGCCAGCAGCTGGAGCGGGATTGACCAAGAGACCCAGTACTTC

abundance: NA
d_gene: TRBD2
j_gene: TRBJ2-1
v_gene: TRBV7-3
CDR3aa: CASSLFGRHNEQFF
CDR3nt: TGTGCCAGCAGCTTATTCGGGAGGCACAATGAGCAGTTCTTC

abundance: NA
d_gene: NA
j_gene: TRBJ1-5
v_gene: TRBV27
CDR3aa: CASSLQGPLRNQPQHF
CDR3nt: TGTGCCAGCAGTCTTCAGGGCCCCCTACGCAATCAGCCCCAGCATTTT

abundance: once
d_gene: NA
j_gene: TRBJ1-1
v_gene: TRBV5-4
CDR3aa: CASRFGPKGEGNTEAFF
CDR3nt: TGTGCCAGCAGGTTCGGGCCTAAGGGTGAGGGGAACACTGAAGCTTTCTTT

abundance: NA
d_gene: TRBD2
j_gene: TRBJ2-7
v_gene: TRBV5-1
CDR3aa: CASSPGLAGAGYEQYF
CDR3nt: TGCGCCAGCAGCCCGGGACTAGCGGGAGCGGGGTACGAGCAGTACTTC

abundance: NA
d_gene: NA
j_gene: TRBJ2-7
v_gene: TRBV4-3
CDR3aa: CASSQDHVFPTAYEQYF
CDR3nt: TGCGCCAGCAGCCAAGATCACGTCTTCCCAACGGCCTACGAGCAGTACTTC

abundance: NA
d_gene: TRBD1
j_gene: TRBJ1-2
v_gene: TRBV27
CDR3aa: CASSWTGDYGYTF
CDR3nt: TGTGCCAGCAGTTGGACAGGAGACTATGGCTACACCTTC

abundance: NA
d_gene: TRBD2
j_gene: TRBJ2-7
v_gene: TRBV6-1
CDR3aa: CASSEPGTSGRANEQYF
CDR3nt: TGTGCCAGCAGTGAACCAGGGACTAGCGGGAGGGCCAACGAGCAGTACTTC

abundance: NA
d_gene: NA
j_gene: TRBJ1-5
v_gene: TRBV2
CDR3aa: CASSELHNNQPQHF
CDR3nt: TGTGCCAGCAGTGAATTACACAACAATCAGCCCCAGCATTTT

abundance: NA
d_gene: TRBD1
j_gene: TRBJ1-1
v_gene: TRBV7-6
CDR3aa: CASSFRDRANTEAFF
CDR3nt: TGTGCCAGCAGCTTCCGGGACAGGGCGAACACTGAAGCTTTCTTT

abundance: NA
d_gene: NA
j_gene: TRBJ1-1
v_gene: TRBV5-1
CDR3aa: CASSLAGYLTIYNTEAFF
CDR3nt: TGCGCCAGCAGCTTGGCCGGGTATCTAACAATCTATAACACTGAAGCTTTCTTT

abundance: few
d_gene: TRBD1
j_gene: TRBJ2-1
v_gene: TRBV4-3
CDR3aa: CASSQELGDRQFF
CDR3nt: TGCGCCAGCAGCCAAGAATTGGGGGACAGGCAGTTCTTC

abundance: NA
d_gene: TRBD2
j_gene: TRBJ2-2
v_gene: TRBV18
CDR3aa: CASSVELAGDNTGELFF
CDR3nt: TGTGCCAGCTCAGTGGAACTAGCGGGAGATAACACCGGGGAGCTGTTTTTT

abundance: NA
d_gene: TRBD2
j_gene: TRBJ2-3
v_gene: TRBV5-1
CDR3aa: CASSPRLAGGPTSTDTQYF
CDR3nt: TGCGCCAGCAGCCCCAGACTAGCGGGGGGCCCGACTAGCACAGATACGCAGTATTTT

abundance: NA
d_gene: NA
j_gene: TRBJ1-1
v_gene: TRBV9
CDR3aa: CASSFTRNTEAFF
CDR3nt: TGTGCCAGCAGTTTTACAAGAAACACTGAAGCTTTCTTT

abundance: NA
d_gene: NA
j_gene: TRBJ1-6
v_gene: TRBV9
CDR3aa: CASSVRAENSPLHF
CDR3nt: TGTGCCAGCAGCGTAAGAGCTGAAAATTCACCCCTCCACTTT

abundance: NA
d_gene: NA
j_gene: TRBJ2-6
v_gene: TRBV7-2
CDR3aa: CASSLGGTYSGANVLTF
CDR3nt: TGTGCCAGCAGCTTAGGGGGGACATACTCTGGGGCCAACGTCCTGACTTTC

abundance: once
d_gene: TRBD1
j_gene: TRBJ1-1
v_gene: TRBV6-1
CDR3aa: CASSERDRSFFGAFF
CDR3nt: TGTGCCAGCAGTGAAAGGGACAGGTCTTTTTTCGGAGCTTTCTTT